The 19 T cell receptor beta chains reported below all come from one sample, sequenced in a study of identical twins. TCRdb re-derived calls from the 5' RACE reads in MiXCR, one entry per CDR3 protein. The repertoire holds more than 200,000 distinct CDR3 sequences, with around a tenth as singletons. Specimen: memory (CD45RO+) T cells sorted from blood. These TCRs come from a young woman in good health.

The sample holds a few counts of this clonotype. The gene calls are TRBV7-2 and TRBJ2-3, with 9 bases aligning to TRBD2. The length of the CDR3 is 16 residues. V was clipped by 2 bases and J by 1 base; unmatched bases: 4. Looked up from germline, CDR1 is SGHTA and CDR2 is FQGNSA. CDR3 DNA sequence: TGTGCCAGCAGCTTATTCCCTAGCGGGGGCACAGATACGCAGTATTTT. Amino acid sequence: CASSLFPSGGTDTQYF.

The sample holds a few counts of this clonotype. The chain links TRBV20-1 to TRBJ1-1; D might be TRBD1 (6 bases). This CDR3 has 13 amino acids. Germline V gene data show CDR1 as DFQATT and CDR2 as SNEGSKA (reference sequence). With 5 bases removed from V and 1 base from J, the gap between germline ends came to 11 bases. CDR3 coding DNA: TGCAGTGCTCTACAGGGATCGAACACTGAAGCTTTCTTT. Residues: CSALQGSNTEAFF.

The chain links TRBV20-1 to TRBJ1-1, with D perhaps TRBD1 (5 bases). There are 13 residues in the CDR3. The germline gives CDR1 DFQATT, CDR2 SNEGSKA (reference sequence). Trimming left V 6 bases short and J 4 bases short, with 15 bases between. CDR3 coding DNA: TGCAGTGCGGGGGGACGAAGTGGCACTGAAGCTTTCTTT. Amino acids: CSAGGRSGTEAFF.

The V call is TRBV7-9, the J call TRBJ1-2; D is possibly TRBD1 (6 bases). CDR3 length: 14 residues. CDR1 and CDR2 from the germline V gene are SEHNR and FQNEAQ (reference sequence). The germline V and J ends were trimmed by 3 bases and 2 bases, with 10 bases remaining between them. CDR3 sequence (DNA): TGTGCCAGCAGCTTCAACAGGGTGAACTATGGCTACACCTTC. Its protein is CASSFNRVNYGYTF.

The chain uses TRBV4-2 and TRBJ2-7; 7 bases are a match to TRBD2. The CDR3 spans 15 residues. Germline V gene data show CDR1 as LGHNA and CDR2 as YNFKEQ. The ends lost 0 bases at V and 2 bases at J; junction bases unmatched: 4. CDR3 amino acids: CASSQDLAEPYEQYF. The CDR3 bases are TGTGCCAGCAGCCAAGATCTAGCGGAGCCCTACGAGCAGTACTTC.

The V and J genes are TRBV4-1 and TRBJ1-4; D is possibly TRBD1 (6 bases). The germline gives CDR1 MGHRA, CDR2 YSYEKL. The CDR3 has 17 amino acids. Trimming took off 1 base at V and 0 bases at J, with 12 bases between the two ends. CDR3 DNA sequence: TGCGCCAGCAGCCAAGTGGGCAGGGGTTCAACTAATGAAAAACTGTTTTTT. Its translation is CASSQVGRGSTNEKLFF.

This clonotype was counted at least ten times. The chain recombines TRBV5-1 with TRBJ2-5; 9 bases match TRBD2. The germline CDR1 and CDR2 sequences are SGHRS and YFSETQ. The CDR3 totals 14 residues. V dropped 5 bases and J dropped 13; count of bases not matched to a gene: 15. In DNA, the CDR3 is TGCGCCAGCAGAGCTACTAGCGGGCAGAATCCCCTGTACTTC. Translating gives CASRATSGQNPLYF.

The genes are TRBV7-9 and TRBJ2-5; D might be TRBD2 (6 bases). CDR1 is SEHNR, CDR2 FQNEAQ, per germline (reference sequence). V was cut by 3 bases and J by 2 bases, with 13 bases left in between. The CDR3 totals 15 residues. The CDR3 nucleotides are TGTGCCAGCAGCTTTACCGGGACTCGACAAGAGACCCAGTACTTC. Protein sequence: CASSFTGTRQETQYF.

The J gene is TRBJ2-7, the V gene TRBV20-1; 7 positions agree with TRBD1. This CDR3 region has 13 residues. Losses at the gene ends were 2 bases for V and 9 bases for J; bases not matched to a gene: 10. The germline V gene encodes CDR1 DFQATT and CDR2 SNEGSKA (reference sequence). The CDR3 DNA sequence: TGCAGTGCTAGACAAGACAGGGAGCACCGGCAGTACTTC. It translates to CSARQDREHRQYF.

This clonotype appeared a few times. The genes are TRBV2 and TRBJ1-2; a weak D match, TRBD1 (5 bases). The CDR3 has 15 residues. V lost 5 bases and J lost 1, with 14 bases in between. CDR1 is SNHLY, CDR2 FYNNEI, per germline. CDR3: CASSLRRGSNYGYTF. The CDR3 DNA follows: TGTGCCAGCAGTCTAAGGAGGGGAAGTAACTATGGCTACACCTTC.

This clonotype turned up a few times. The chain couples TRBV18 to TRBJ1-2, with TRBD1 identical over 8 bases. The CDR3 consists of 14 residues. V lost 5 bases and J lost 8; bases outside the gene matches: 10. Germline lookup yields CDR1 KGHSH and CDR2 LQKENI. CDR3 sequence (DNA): TGTGCCAGCTCATCCCAGGGGGCGTTGAACGGCTACACCTTC. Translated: CASSSQGALNGYTF.

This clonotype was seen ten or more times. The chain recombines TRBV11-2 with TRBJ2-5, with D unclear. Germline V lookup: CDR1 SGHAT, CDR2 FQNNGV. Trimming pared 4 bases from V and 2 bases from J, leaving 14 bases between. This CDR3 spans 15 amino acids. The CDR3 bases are TGTGCCAGCAGCTACCTGGCGACTGAACAAGAGACCCAGTACTTC. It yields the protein CASSYLATEQETQYF.

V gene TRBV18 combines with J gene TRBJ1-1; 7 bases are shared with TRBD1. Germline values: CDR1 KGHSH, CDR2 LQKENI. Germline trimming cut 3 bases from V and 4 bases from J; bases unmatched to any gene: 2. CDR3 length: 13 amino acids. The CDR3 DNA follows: TGTGCCAGCTCACCGAACAGGGGCACTGAAGCTTTCTTT. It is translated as CASSPNRGTEAFF.

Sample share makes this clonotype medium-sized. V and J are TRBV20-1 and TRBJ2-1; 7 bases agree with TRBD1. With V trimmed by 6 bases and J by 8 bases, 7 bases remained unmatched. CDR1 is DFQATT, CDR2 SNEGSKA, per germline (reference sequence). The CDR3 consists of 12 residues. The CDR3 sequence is CSAYDREDEQFF. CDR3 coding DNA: TGCAGTGCATACGACAGGGAAGATGAGCAGTTCTTC.

The CDR3 loop reads CASSVVQGRTEAFF. DNA for the CDR3: TGTGCCAGCAGTGTGGTTCAGGGAAGGACTGAAGCTTTCTTT. This chain links TRBV2 with TRBJ1-1; a weak D match, TRBD1 (5 bases). The ends were cut back, 4 bases at V and 5 bases at J, with 14 bases in the middle. Germline lookup yields CDR1 SNHLY and CDR2 FYNNEI. The CDR3 sequence is 14 residues long.

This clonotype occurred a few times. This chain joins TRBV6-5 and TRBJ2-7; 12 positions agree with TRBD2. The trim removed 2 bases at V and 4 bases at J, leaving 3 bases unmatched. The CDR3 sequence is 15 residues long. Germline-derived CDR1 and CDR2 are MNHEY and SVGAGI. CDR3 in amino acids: CASSYGLAGIYEQYF. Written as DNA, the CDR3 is TGTGCCAGCAGTTACGGACTAGCGGGGATATACGAGCAGTACTTC.

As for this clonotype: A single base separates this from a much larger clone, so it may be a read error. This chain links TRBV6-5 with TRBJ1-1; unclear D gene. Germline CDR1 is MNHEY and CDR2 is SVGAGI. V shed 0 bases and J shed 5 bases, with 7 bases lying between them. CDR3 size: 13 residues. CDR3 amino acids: CASSYSMGTEAFF. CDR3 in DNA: TGTGCCAGCAGTTACTCGATGGGGACTGAAGCTTTCTTT.

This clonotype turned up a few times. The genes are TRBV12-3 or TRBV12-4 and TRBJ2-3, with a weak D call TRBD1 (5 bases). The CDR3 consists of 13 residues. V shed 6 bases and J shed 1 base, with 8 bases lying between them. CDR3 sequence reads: CASRLGGTDTQYF. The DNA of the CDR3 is TGTGCCAGCAGGCTAGGGGGCACAGATACGCAGTATTTT.

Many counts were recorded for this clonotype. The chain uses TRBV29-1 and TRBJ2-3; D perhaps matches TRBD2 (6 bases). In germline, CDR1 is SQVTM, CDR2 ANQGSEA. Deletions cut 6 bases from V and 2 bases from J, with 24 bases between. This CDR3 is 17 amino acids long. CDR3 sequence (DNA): TGCAGCGTGTCATACGGCCTAGGGAGGAATCTCACAGATACGCAGTATTTT. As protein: CSVSYGLGRNLTDTQYF.